This T cell receptor beta chain comes out of a study of T cells in Graves' hyperthyroidism and ophthalmopathy. Looked up from germline, CDR1 is SGHRS and CDR2 is YFSETQ. This CDR3 is 16 amino acids long. The ends were cut back, 4 bases at V and 8 bases at J, with 21 bases in the middle. Researchers took RNA transcripts and amplified the TCR beta CDR3 regions from them. With the HTBI primer set, the TCR CDR3 went through a first round of RT-PCR. Each CDR3 protein gets one entry after TCRdb re-called the multiplex PCR reads with MiXCR. The sample holds approximately 400,000 distinct CDR3 sequences, approximately 14% seen once. This clonotype has a count of ten or more. Diagnosis relied on clinical symptoms, serum thyroxine and TRAb, thyroid ultrasound and orbital computed tomography.

The sample comprised blood. The TCR was taken from a woman aged 25 to 39 with Graves' ophthalmopathy. The chain uses TRBV5-1 and TRBJ1-4; a weak D match, TRBD1 (5 bases). CDR3 in amino acids: CASSRVRAGEGEKLFF. For the CDR3, the DNA is TGCGCCAGCAGCCGTGTTCGGGCTGGCGAGGGGGAAAAACTGTTTTTT.